A single sample gave rise to the 5 T cell receptor beta chains below, sequenced in a study of early T cells in non-severe SARS-CoV-2 infection. TCRdb reprocessed the 5' RACE reads with MiXCR, giving one entry per CDR3 protein. The data show approximately 50,000 distinct CDR3 sequences, roughly 9.6% seen once. Sequencing was done on a sample of whole blood. The receptor set was obtained from an adult who was a healthcare worker with PCR-confirmed SARS-CoV-2 infection or an uninfected control (not recorded which).

This sequence joins TRBV30 and TRBJ2-4, with a tentative D call TRBD1 (5 bases). This CDR3 comprises 14 residues. Looked up from germline, CDR1 is GTSNPN and CDR2 is SVGIG (reference sequence). V lost 1 base and J 4 bases, leaving 11 bases between the germline ends. The CDR3 DNA reads as TGTGCCTGGAGTGGGTGGGGCGCGAAAAACATTCAGTACTTC. Its translation: CAWSGWGAKNIQYF.

In its sample, this clonotype was seen many times. The rearrangement joins TRBV12-3 or TRBV12-4 to TRBJ2-1; D is unresolved. Deletions cut 2 bases from V and 6 bases from J, with 5 bases between. The CDR3 contains 12 residues. The CDR3 DNA follows: TGTGCCAGCAGTTTATCTAGCAATGAGCAGTTCTTC. This translates into CASSLSSNEQFF.

The rearrangement uses TRBV6-5 and TRBJ2-5; 11 bases are shared with TRBD2. Germline V lookup: CDR1 MNHEY, CDR2 SVGAGI. The CDR3 extends over 15 amino acids. V shed 7 bases, J shed 7 bases, and the junction held 11 bases outside the gene matches. DNA of the CDR3: TGTGCCAGCACCAAAACTAGCGGGGGAAAAGGGACCCAGTACTTC. Its translation is CASTKTSGGKGTQYF.

This clonotype was detected a few times. This rearrangement joins TRBV12-3 or TRBV12-4 to TRBJ1-5; D ambiguous. CDR3 length: 13 amino acids. The V end lost 4 bases, the J end lost 5 bases, and 9 bases lay between the germline ends. The CDR3 coding sequence is TGTGCCAGCAGTTGGACCGGGGATCAGCCCCAGCATTTT. It is translated as CASSWTGDQPQHF.

The V call is TRBV20-1, the J call TRBJ2-7; unclear D gene. Per germline, CDR1 DFQATT and CDR2 SNEGSKA (reference sequence). The V and J ends lost 4 bases and 7 bases respectively, with 11 bases between them. The CDR3 extends over 11 amino acids. CDR3 nucleotides: TGCAGTGCTACCCCAGCATGGGAGCAGTACTTC. It yields the protein CSATPAWEQYF.